This TCR beta chain was identified during a study of T cell clonotyping in hematopoietic cell transplantation. The repertoire was sequenced with immunoSEQ multiplex PCR; TCRdb's copy has only in-frame clones and lacks some. The sample contains around 8,400 clones, roughly 89% of which appear only once. The V segment lost 6 bases and the J segment 5 bases; nucleotides outside the gene matches: 10. Per germline, CDR1 MNHEY and CDR2 SVGAGI. The CDR3 spans 16 residues. This clone occurred a few times. Its antigen is undetermined. Study-level results: At the given depth, recipient repertoires were over 97% de novo clonotypes. Pathologically expanded recipient clonotypes increased progressively from day 30 to day 180 as diversity fell. Graft donor and pretransplant recipient Inverse Simpson Index values predicted broader posttransplant TCR diversity.

The source of this sequence is a male patient in his sixties or seventies who had an allogeneic stem cell transplant from a related donor, so the T cells may come from the graft donor. Some clones in this sample may be carry-over from other donors' samples. The material sequenced was peripheral blood mononuclear cells, taken at the time of graft-versus-host disease after allogeneic stem cell transplant. The rearrangement uses TRBV6-5 and TRBJ2-5; 12 bases line up with TRBD2. The CDR3 loop is CASSYGLAGPGETQYF. The DNA for the CDR3 is TGTGCCAGCAGCTACGGACTAGCGGGGCCGGGGGAGACCCAGTACTTC.